The entry below describes one TCR beta chain. Its antigen remains unidentified. Trimming removed 6 bases from V and 5 bases from J; junction bases left unmatched: 12. The germline gives CDR1 SNHLY, CDR2 FYNNEI. The CDR3 totals 16 residues. This specimen belongs to a study of CD8+CD57+ T cells in acquired aplastic anemia. Study summary: Sorting CD4+ and CD8+ cells gave DNA averaging around 3 ug. Whole-study findings and limits: Simpson's diversity of CD8+ cells was not significantly different in patients compared with controls. Patients and controls were found to share 25 to 35 CD8+ CDR3 sequences.

Before being chosen for sequencing, patients had shown CD8+CD57+ cell expansion by flow cytometry. TCR beta VDJ and CDR3 were profiled, and genomic DNA was the template. Each CDR3 protein is one row after TCRdb ran MiXCR on the reads. The data hold about half a million distinct CDR3 sequences, with about a third observed a single time. This chain joins TRBV2 and TRBJ1-1; 10 nucleotides match TRBD1. The receptor was derived from a human donor with aplastic anemia. Material: sorted CD4+, CD8+, or CD8+CD57+ T cells (not recorded which) from PBMCs. CDR3 amino acids: CASSDISGTGVTEAFF. CDR3 nucleotides: TGTGCCAGCAGCGACATTTCCGGGACAGGGGTAACTGAAGCTTTCTTT.